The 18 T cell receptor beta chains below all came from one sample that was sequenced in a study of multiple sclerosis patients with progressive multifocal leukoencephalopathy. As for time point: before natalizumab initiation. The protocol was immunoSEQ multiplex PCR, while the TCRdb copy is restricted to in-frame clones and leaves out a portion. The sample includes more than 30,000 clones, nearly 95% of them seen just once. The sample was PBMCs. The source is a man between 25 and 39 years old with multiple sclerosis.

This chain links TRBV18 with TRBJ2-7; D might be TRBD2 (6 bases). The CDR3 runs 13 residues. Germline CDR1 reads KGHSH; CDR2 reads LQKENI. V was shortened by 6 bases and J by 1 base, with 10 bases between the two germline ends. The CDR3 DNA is TGTGCCAGCTCCGTCGGGGGTTCCTACGAGCAGTACGTC. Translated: CASSVGGSYEQYV.

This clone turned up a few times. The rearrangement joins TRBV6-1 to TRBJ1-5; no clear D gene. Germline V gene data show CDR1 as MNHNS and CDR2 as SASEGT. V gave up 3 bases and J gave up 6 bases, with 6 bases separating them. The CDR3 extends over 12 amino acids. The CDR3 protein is CASSDPPQPQHF. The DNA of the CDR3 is TGTGCCAGCAGTGACCCCCCTCAGCCCCAGCATTTT.

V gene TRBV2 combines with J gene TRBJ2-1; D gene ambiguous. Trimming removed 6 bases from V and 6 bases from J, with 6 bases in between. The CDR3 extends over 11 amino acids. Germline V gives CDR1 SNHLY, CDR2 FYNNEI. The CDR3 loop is CASRELNEQFF. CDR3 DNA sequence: TGTGCCAGCAGGGAACTCAATGAGCAGTTCTTC.

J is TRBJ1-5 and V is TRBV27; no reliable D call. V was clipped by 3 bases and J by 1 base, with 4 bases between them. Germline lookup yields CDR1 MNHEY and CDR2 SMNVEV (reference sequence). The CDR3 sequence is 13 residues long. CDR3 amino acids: CASSLGSNQPQHF. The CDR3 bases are TGTGCCAGCAGTTTGGGGAGCAATCAGCCCCAGCATTTT.

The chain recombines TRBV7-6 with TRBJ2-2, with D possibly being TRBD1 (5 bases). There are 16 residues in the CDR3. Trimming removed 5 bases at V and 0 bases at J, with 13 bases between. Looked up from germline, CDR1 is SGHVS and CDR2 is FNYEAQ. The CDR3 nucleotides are TGTGCCAGCAGCCCCCGGACACGAACGAACACCGGGGAGCTGTTTTTT. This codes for CASSPRTRTNTGELFF.

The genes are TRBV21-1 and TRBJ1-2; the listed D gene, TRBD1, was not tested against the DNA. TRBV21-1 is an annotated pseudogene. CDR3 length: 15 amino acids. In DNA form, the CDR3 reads TGTGCCAGCAGCAAACGAGAGGACAGCCCTTATGGCTACACCTTC. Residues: CASSKREDSPYGYTF.

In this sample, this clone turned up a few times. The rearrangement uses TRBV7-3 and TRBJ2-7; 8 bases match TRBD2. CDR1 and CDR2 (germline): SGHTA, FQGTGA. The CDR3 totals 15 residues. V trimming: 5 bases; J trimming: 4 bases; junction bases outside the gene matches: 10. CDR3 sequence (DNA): TGTGCCAGCAGCCCCACGGGAGGGCCTCGGTACGAGCAGTACTTC. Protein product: CASSPTGGPRYEQYF.

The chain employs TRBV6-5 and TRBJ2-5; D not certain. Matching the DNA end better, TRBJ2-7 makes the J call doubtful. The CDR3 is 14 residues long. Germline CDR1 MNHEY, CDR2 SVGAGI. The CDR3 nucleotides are TGTGCCAGCAGTTTGTACGGCACCCTCTACGAGCAGTACTTC. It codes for CASSLYGTLYEQYF.

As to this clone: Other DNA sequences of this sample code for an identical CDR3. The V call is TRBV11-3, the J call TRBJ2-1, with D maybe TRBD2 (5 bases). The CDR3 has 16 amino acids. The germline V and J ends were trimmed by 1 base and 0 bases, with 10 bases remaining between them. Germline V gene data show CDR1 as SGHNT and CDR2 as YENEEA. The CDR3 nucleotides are TGTGCCAGCAGCTTAGTTGGGAGTCGCTCCTACAATGAGCAGTTCTTC. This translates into CASSLVGSRSYNEQFF.

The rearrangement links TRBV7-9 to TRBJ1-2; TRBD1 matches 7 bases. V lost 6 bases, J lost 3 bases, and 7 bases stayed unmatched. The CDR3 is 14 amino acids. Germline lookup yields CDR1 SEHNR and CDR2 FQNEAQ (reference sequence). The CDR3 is CASSETGIDYGYTF. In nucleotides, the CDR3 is TGTGCCAGCAGTGAGACAGGGATCGACTATGGCTACACCTTC. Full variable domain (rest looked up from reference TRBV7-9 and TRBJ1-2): DTGVSQNPRHKITKRGQNVTFRCDPISEHNRLYWYRQTLGQGPEFLTYFQNEAQLEKSRLLSDRFSAERPKGSFSTLEIQRTEQGDSAMYLCASSETGIDYGYTFGSGTRLTVV.

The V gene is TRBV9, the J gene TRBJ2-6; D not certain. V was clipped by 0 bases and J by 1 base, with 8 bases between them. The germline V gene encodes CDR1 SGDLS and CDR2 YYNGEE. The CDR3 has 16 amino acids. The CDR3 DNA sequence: TGTGCCAGCAGCGTAGGGCAGCCGTCTGGGGCCAACGTCCTGACTTTC. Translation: CASSVGQPSGANVLTF.

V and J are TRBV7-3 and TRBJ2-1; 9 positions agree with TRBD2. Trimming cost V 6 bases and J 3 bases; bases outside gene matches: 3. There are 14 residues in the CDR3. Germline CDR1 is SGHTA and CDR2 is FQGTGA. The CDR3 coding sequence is TGTGCCAGCAGTGCGGGAGGGTTCTACAATGAGCAGTTCTTC. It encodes CASSAGGFYNEQFF.

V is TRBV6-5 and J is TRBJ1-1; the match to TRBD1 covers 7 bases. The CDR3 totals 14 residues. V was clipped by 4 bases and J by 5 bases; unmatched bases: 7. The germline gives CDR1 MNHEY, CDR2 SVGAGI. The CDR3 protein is CASSFRGEGTEAFF. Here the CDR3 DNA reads TGTGCCAGCAGTTTCAGGGGGGAAGGTACTGAAGCTTTCTTT.

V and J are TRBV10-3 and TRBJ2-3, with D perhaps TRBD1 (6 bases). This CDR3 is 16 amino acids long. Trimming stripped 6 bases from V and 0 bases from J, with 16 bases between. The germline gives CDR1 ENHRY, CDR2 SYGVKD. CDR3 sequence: CAIRAHDRPSTDTQYF. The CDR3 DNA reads TGTGCCATCAGGGCCCACGACAGGCCTAGCACAGATACGCAGTATTTT.

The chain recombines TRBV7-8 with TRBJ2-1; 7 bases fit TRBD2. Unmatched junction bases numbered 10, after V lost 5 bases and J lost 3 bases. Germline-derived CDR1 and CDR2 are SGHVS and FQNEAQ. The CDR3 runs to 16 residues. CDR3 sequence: CASSATTSSFYNEQFF. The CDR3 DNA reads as TGTGCCAGCAGCGCAACGACTAGCAGCTTCTACAATGAGCAGTTCTTC.

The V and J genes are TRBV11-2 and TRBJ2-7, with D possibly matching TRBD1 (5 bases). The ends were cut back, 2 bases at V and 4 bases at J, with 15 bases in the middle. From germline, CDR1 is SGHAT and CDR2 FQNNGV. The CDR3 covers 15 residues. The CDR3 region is CASSLRAGPLYEQYV. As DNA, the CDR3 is TGTGCCAGCAGCTTAAGGGCAGGGCCCCTTTACGAGCAGTACGTC.

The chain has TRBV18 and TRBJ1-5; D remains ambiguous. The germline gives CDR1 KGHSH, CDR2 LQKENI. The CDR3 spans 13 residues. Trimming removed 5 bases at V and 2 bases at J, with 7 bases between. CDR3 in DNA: TGTGCCAGCTCAGGATCGCGCAATCAGCCCCAGCATTTT. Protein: CASSGSRNQPQHF.

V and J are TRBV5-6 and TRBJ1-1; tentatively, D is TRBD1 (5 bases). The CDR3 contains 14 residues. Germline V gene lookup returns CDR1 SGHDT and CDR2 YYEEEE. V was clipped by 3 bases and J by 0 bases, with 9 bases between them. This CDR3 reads CASSSRGVNTEAFF. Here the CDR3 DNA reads TGTGCCAGCAGCTCTCGGGGGGTGAACACTGAAGCTTTCTTT.